Shown below are 9 T cell receptor beta chains from a single sample sequenced in a study of cytomegalovirus exposure and HLA in healthy donors. This PCR relied on a set of 60 Vbeta primers and 13 Jbeta primers. TCRdb keeps only in-frame clones here, not all; method: immunoSEQ multiplex PCR. The sample has around 170,000 clones, roughly 83% seen once; the top ten hold over 1.5%. The sequenced sample consisted of PBMCs. The source of these receptors is a woman aged 18-29 years in good health and CMV-seronegative.

This chain joins TRBV15 and TRBJ2-5; 8 bases agree with TRBD2. CDR1 is LNHNV, CDR2 YYDKDF, per germline (reference sequence). The V segment lost 2 bases and the J segment 4 bases; nucleotides outside the gene matches: 15. CDR3 length: 18 residues. CDR3 in DNA: TGTGCCACCAGCAGACTACCGGGGACGGGGGGGGTCCGAGAGACCCAGTACTTC. Translated, it gives CATSRLPGTGGVRETQYF.

The chain recombines TRBV5-4 with TRBJ2-7, with D possibly TRBD1 on 5 matching bases. The V end lost 1 base, the J end lost 4 bases, and 15 bases lay between the germline ends. This CDR3 has 15 residues. Germline values: CDR1 SGHNT, CDR2 YYREEE (reference sequence). DNA of the CDR3: TGTGCCAGCAGCTTGAGACGGGCAGGGAAGTACGAGCAGTACTTC. It is translated as CASSLRRAGKYEQYF.

The rearrangement uses TRBV5-1 and TRBJ2-3; 7 bases are a match to TRBD1. The CDR3 contains 14 residues. CDR1 is SGHRS, CDR2 YFSETQ, per germline. The V gene end was trimmed by 4 bases and the J gene end by 3 bases; junction bases not matched to a gene: 5. The CDR3 DNA is TGCGCCAGCAGCCTGGGACAGCTAACAGATACGCAGTATTTT. It codes for CASSLGQLTDTQYF.

The chain employs TRBV5-1 and TRBJ1-1; no firm D call. Deletions cut 6 bases from V and 0 bases from J, with 9 bases between. The CDR3 contains 13 residues. Germline CDR1 reads SGHRS; CDR2 reads YFSETQ. The CDR3 DNA follows: TGCGCCAGCACCACAGAGCTGAACACTGAAGCTTTCTTT. This codes for CASTTELNTEAFF.

The gene calls are TRBV10-2 and TRBJ1-1; 7 nucleotides line up with TRBD1. The length of the CDR3 is 13 residues. In germline, CDR1 is WSHSY, CDR2 SAAADI. V shed 7 bases, J shed 1 base, and the junction held 3 bases outside the gene matches. The CDR3 DNA sequence: TGCGCCAGCAAGGGGACAGCGAACACTGAAGCTTTCTTT. Its protein is CASKGTANTEAFF.

The rearrangement uses TRBV25-1 and TRBJ1-4; D gene uncertain. Germline CDR1 and CDR2: MGHDK and SYGVNS. V shed 3 bases and J shed 2 bases, with 7 bases lying between them. The CDR3 loop spans 14 amino acids. CDR3 DNA: TGTGCCAGCAGTGAGAGATCGACTAATGAAAAACTGTTTTTT. Protein: CASSERSTNEKLFF.

This clone was found once. This chain connects TRBV4-1 to TRBJ2-6; perhaps TRBD2 as D (5 bases). The V gene's germline CDR1 is MGHRA and CDR2 YSYEKL. There are 20 residues in the CDR3. V was shortened by 2 bases and J by 0 bases, with 20 bases between the two germline ends. CDR3 DNA: TGCGCCAGCAGCCAACTGTGGACCGGGATCGAGGTCTCTGGGGCCAACGTCCTGACTTTC. Amino acid sequence: CASSQLWTGIEVSGANVLTF.

A single count supports this clone. The chain uses TRBV5-5 and TRBJ1-2; possibly TRBD1 for D (6 bases). The V and J ends lost 0 bases and 8 bases respectively, with 14 bases between them. The CDR3 runs to 14 residues. Germline lookup yields CDR1 SGHKS and CDR2 YYEKEE (reference sequence). The CDR3 reads CASSLDLGQRGYTF. CDR3 DNA: TGTGCCAGCAGCTTGGACCTGGGACAACGGGGCTACACCTTC.

The chain employs TRBV7-2 and TRBJ2-7, with 9 positions matching TRBD1. This CDR3 has 15 residues. J gave up 2 bases and V 5 bases, and 7 bases lay outside the gene matches. Germline CDR1 SGHTA, CDR2 FQGNSA. CDR3 nucleotide sequence: TGTGCCAGCAGCCAAAGGGACAGGGCCACCTACGAGCAGTACTTC. This translates into CASSQRDRATYEQYF. The full variable domain, completed using reference TRBV7-2 and TRBJ2-7, is GAGVSQSPSNKVTEKGKDVELRCDPISGHTALYWYRQSLGQGLEFLIYFQGNSAPDKSGLPSDRFSAERTGGSVSTLTIQRTQQEDSAVYLCASSQRDRATYEQYFGPGTRLTVT.